One and the same sample provided the 26 T cell receptor beta chains below, sequenced in a study of cytomegalovirus exposure and HLA in healthy donors. PCR amplification relied on 60 Vbeta primers (plus 13 Jbeta primers). The table came from immunoSEQ multiplex PCR; TCRdb's copy has only in-frame clones and leaves some out. The sample has roughly 100,000 clones, 80% to 90% seen once. The sample consisted of PBMCs. The source of these receptors is a man in his thirties or forties in good health and CMV-seropositive.

The table lists this clone with a few counts. The gene calls are TRBV7-9 and TRBJ1-2; D uncertain. This CDR3 region has 13 residues. CDR1 is SEHNR and CDR2 is FQNEAQ in the germline V gene (reference sequence). V gave up 2 bases and J gave up 2 bases, with 6 bases separating them. CDR3 in amino acids: CASSLPGNYGYTF. Here the CDR3 DNA reads TGTGCCAGCAGCTTACCGGGAAACTATGGCTACACCTTC.

This rearrangement joins TRBV30 to TRBJ2-3, with 9 positions matching TRBD1. This CDR3 is 13 amino acids long. Germline CDR1 and CDR2: GTSNPN and SVGIG (reference sequence). The V and J ends lost 5 bases and 6 bases, in that order; junction bases with no gene match: 6. In nucleotides, the CDR3 is TGTGCCTGGCGGGGACAGGGCCTCGATACGCAGTATTTT. Residues: CAWRGQGLDTQYF.

As to this clone: One end of the junction is discordant with germline, which a read error may explain. The chain combines TRBV19 with TRBJ2-3; TRBD2 agrees at 10 bases. CDR3 length: 14 amino acids. Germline V gene data show CDR1 as LNHDA and CDR2 as SQIVND (reference sequence). CDR3 sequence reads: CASSIAGGQDTQYF. Written as DNA, the CDR3 is TGTGCCAGTAGCATAGCGGGAGGCCAGGATACGCAGTATTTT.

This chain links TRBV14 with TRBJ2-2; D gene ambiguous. Germline V lookup: CDR1 SGHDN, CDR2 FVKESK. Trimming removed 5 bases at V and 3 bases at J, with 10 bases between. This CDR3 is 14 amino acids long. Here the CDR3 DNA reads TGTGCCAGCAGCTCAACTGCTTACACCGGGGAGCTGTTTTTT. This sequence encodes CASSSTAYTGELFF.

The rearrangement links TRBV30 to TRBJ1-6; 7 bases match TRBD1. The V gene end was trimmed by 2 bases and the J gene end by 7 bases; junction bases not matched to a gene: 2. The germline V gene encodes CDR1 GTSNPN and CDR2 SVGIG (reference sequence). The CDR3 length is 13 residues. For the CDR3, the DNA is TGTGCCTGGAGTTTACAGGGGAATTCACCCCTCCACTTT. It is translated as CAWSLQGNSPLHF.

The chain combines TRBV11-2 with TRBJ1-1, with D unclear. The germline V gene has CDR1 SGHAT and CDR2 FQNNGV. There are 15 residues in the CDR3. The ends were cut back, 1 base at V and 1 base at J, with 10 bases in the middle. This CDR3 is CASSLAGVGNTEAFF. Written as DNA, the CDR3 is TGTGCCAGCAGCTTAGCCGGGGTGGGGAACACTGAAGCTTTCTTT.

The DNA of the CDR3 is TGTGCCAGTAGGAGAACAGGAGGGACAGATACGCAGTATTTT. Encoded protein: CASRRTGGTDTQYF. The gene calls are TRBV19 and TRBJ2-3; D possibly corresponds to TRBD2 (6 bases). The CDR3 spans 14 residues. Germline V gene sequence: CDR1 LNHDA, CDR2 SQIVND (reference sequence). Trimming took off 6 bases at V and 3 bases at J, with 13 bases between the two ends.

In this sample, this clone turned up a few times. The V call is TRBV7-9, the J call TRBJ1-4; TRBD1 matches 9 bases. The CDR3 consists of 15 residues. V lost 5 bases to trimming and J lost 5 bases; unmatched junction nucleotides: 6. Germline lookup yields CDR1 SEHNR and CDR2 FQNEAQ (reference sequence). The CDR3 protein is CASSMGQGENEKLFF. In DNA, the CDR3 is TGTGCCAGCAGCATGGGACAGGGAGAGAATGAAAAACTGTTTTTT. The entire variable domain, with the rest obtained from reference TRBV7-9 and TRBJ1-4, is as follows: DTGVSQNPRHKITKRGQNVTFRCDPISEHNRLYWYRQTLGQGPEFLTYFQNEAQLEKSRLLSDRFSAERPKGSFSTLEIQRTEQGDSAMYLCASSMGQGENEKLFFGSGTQLSVL.

V and J are TRBV5-1 and TRBJ2-1, with D tentatively TRBD1 (6 bases). CDR3 length: 14 amino acids. Germline V gene sequence: CDR1 SGHRS, CDR2 YFSETQ. V lost 4 bases and J lost 7, with 15 bases in between. The CDR3 region is CASSPSGTINEQFF. The CDR3 region has the DNA TGCGCCAGCAGCCCGTCAGGGACAATTAATGAGCAGTTCTTC.

This sequence joins TRBV28 and TRBJ2-1; tentatively, D is TRBD2 (6 bases). This CDR3 region has 15 residues. Germline V gene lookup returns CDR1 MDHEN and CDR2 SYDVKM. Trimming cost V 7 bases and J 2 bases, with 15 bases left between them. The chain's CDR3 is CASKLRRDPYNEQFF. CDR3 bases: TGTGCCAGCAAGTTAAGGCGGGACCCCTACAATGAGCAGTTCTTC.

The CDR3 loop reads CASSLLGGQASYEQYF. For the CDR3, the DNA is TGCGCCAGCAGCTTACTTGGGGGACAGGCTTCCTACGAGCAGTACTTC. V gene TRBV5-1 combines with J gene TRBJ2-7; 8 nucleotides agree with TRBD1. The germline gives CDR1 SGHRS, CDR2 YFSETQ. Germline trimming cut 2 bases from V and 1 base from J; bases unmatched to any gene: 8. This CDR3 is built from 16 residues.

The chain joins TRBV6-5 to TRBJ1-4; 11 nucleotides align to TRBD1. From germline, CDR1 is MNHEY and CDR2 SVGAGI. The CDR3 totals 15 residues. J was trimmed by 8 bases and V by 7 bases; bases with no gene match: 9. CDR3 residues: CASKDGQGAFEKLFF. The CDR3 nucleotides read TGTGCCAGCAAAGACGGACAGGGGGCGTTCGAAAAACTGTTTTTT.

The rearrangement links TRBV25-1 to TRBJ2-2; 7 bases are shared with TRBD1. Germline V gene lookup returns CDR1 MGHDK and CDR2 SYGVNS. Trimming took 6 bases from V and 3 from J; bases not matched to a gene: 10. The CDR3 loop spans 16 amino acids. CDR3 in amino acids: CASSYQGVADTGELFF. DNA for the CDR3: TGTGCCAGCAGCTATCAGGGGGTCGCGGACACCGGGGAGCTGTTTTTT.

CDR3 nucleotides: TGTGCCAGCAGGACTAGCGGGAGCTATGAGCAGTTCTTC. Residues: CASRTSGSYEQFF. The chain joins TRBV6-1 to TRBJ2-1; 12 bases agree with TRBD2. The CDR3 is 13 amino acids. V lost 6 bases to trimming and J lost 8 bases; unmatched junction nucleotides: 2. The germline CDR1 and CDR2 sequences are MNHNS and SASEGT.

In its sample, this clone was seen a few times. The V gene is TRBV6-5, the J gene TRBJ1-5; D not resolved. This CDR3 is built from 13 residues. V was clipped by 2 bases and J by 6 bases, with 8 bases between them. CDR1 and CDR2 from the germline V gene are MNHEY and SVGAGI. The CDR3 nucleotides are TGTGCCAGCAGTTACCTCCGGGGTCAGCCCCAGCATTTT. It yields the protein CASSYLRGQPQHF.

The CDR3 loop reads CASSTTLADQETQYF. CDR3 nucleotides: TGTGCCAGCTCCACAACCCTAGCGGACCAAGAGACCCAGTACTTC. This chain connects TRBV6-5 to TRBJ2-5; 7 positions agree with TRBD2. Germline V CDR1 and CDR2: MNHEY, SVGAGI. Trimming removed 8 bases from V and 0 bases from J; junction bases left unmatched: 9. The CDR3 runs to 15 residues.

This chain joins TRBV28 and TRBJ1-3; the D is unclear. The CDR3 consists of 14 residues. Trimming pared 6 bases from V and 6 bases from J, leaving 15 bases between. Germline CDR1 MDHEN, CDR2 SYDVKM. Written as DNA, the CDR3 is TGTGCCAGCAGAGGAGGAGTAGAGGAAAACACCATATATTTT. It encodes CASRGGVEENTIYF.

This clone was detected only once. The chain uses TRBV27 and TRBJ2-2; the D gene is possibly TRBD1 (5 bases). The CDR3 loop spans 14 amino acids. Trimming cost V 6 bases and J 5 bases, with 13 bases left between them. Germline V gene lookup returns CDR1 MNHEY and CDR2 SMNVEV (reference sequence). CDR3 coding DNA: TGTGCCAGCAGCCCCACACCAGGGACCGGGGAGCTGTTTTTT. This codes for CASSPTPGTGELFF.

This rearrangement joins TRBV15 to TRBJ2-7, with 13 bases lining up with TRBD2. The V gene end was trimmed by 5 bases and the J gene end by 2 bases; junction bases not matched to a gene: 6. Germline V gene lookup returns CDR1 LNHNV and CDR2 YYDKDF (reference sequence). CDR3 size: 16 residues. Here the CDR3 DNA reads TGTGCCACCAGCTCCGAACTAGCGGGAGGGACCTACGAGCAGTACTTC. Protein sequence: CATSSELAGGTYEQYF.

The chain couples TRBV28 to TRBJ1-4; D gene unclear. Per germline, CDR1 MDHEN and CDR2 SYDVKM. The CDR3 consists of 17 residues. The ends were cut back, 4 bases at V and 6 bases at J, with 21 bases in the middle. The CDR3 reads CASSYPTGGRWDEKLFF. In nucleotides, the CDR3 is TGTGCCAGCAGTTACCCCACCGGAGGGAGGTGGGATGAAAAACTGTTTTTT.

The genes are TRBV7-6 and TRBJ2-3; D unclear. Germline CDR1 SGHVS, CDR2 FNYEAQ. The CDR3 sequence is 14 residues long. V lost 1 base and J 7 bases, leaving 12 bases between the germline ends. Here the CDR3 DNA reads TGTGCCAGCAGCTTAGATCCTACCACGCATACGCAGTATTTT. Translated: CASSLDPTTHTQYF.

V and J are TRBV7-2 and TRBJ1-2, with D possibly TRBD1 on 6 matching bases. Germline lookup yields CDR1 SGHTA and CDR2 FQGNSA. The CDR3 is 17 amino acids. V was pared by 2 bases and J by 8 bases, with 24 bases between. CDR3: CASSLREGGSLSGGYTF. The CDR3 DNA is TGTGCCAGCAGCTTACGGGAGGGGGGCAGCCTCTCTGGAGGCTACACCTTC.

The rearrangement uses TRBV2 and TRBJ2-2; weak D call: TRBD1 (5 bases). The germline V gene encodes CDR1 SNHLY and CDR2 FYNNEI. V was pared by 3 bases and J by 0 bases, with 11 bases between. The CDR3 is 16 residues long. DNA of the CDR3: TGTGCCAGCAGTGATCGGCAGGGCGCGAACACCGGGGAGCTGTTTTTT. Translating it yields CASSDRQGANTGELFF.

The gene calls are TRBV12-5 and TRBJ1-5, with TRBD1 matching 7 bases. The CDR3 totals 15 residues. With 9 bases clipped from V and 7 bases from J, the junction kept 15 bases outside the gene matches. Germline V gene lookup returns CDR1 LGHNT and CDR2 FRNRAP. As DNA, the CDR3 is TGTGCTAGCGGCAGGGGAAGGGGGCAAGGACAGCCCCAGCATTTT. Translating gives CASGRGRGQGQPQHF.

The J gene is TRBJ1-1, the V gene TRBV7-6, with D unresolved. CDR1 and CDR2 (germline): SGHVS, FNYEAQ. CDR3 length: 11 residues. The V and J ends lost 3 bases and 5 bases respectively, with 4 bases between them. CDR3 residues: CASSFGTEAFF. The CDR3 region has the DNA TGTGCCAGCAGCTTCGGTACTGAAGCTTTCTTT.

The rearrangement links TRBV7-6 to TRBJ2-7; 7 bases align to TRBD1. The trim removed 5 bases at V and 1 base at J, leaving 5 bases unmatched. The CDR3 runs 14 residues. Per germline, CDR1 SGHVS and CDR2 FNYEAQ. Here the CDR3 DNA reads TGTGCCAGCAGCCCCCGACAGGGTTCCTACGAGCAGTACTTC. Encoded protein: CASSPRQGSYEQYF.